A selection of T cell receptor beta chains follows, all from one sample in a study of T cell clonotyping in hematopoietic cell transplantation. TCRdb's copy holds only in-frame clones and misses some; the assay was immunoSEQ multiplex PCR. The sample comprises fewer than 80,000 clones, approximately 94% of which are singletons, and roughly 1.5% rests with the top ten. The sequencing input was peripheral blood mononuclear cells. The receptor set was obtained from a man aged 50 to 60 in good health. Some clones in this sample may be carry-over from other donors' samples. CDR3s include the opening cysteine and the closing phenylalanine or tryptophan. The D gene is left open where the match is weak. Not every row has a clone size; where given, it reads once, few, many or a size class.

J: TRBJ2-6
V: TRBV28
D: TRBD2
size: -
DNA: TGTGCCAGCAGCTTCCAGGGACTAGCGGGAGCTGGGGCCAACGTCCTGACTTTC
CDR3: CASSFQGLAGAGANVLTF

J: TRBJ2-3
V: TRBV21-1
D: -
size: -
DNA: TGTGCCACCTCCGGACTAGCGGGAGTCAGAGATACGCAGTATTTT
CDR3: CATSGLAGVRDTQYF

J: TRBJ2-6
V: TRBV2
D: -
size: -
DNA: TGTGCCAGCAGTGGCAGCTCTGGGGCCAACGTCCTGACTTTC
CDR3: CASSGSSGANVLTF

J: TRBJ2-7
V: TRBV13
D: TRBD2
size: -
DNA: TGTGCCAGCAGCCCAAAAGGGACTAGCAGTTACGAGCAGTACTTC
CDR3: CASSPKGTSSYEQYF

J: TRBJ2-5
V: TRBV5-4
D: -
size: -
DNA: TGTGCCAGCAGCTTCGAGCGGGACACCCAAGAGACCCAGTACTTC
CDR3: CASSFERDTQETQYF

J: TRBJ2-3
V: TRBV7-2
D: -
size: -
DNA: TGTGCCAGCAGCTTCGCGGGGATTAGCACAGATACGCAGTATTTT
CDR3: CASSFAGISTDTQYF

J: TRBJ2-7
V: TRBV7-9
D: TRBD1
size: -
DNA: TGTGCCAGCACTATAGGGGCCAGGACAGGTTCCTACGAGCAGTACTTC
CDR3: CASTIGARTGSYEQYF

J: TRBJ2-5
V: TRBV5-4
D: TRBD2
size: -
DNA: TGTGCCAGCAGCCCCCGGACTAGCGGGGGGCGGCAAGAGACCCAGTACTTC
CDR3: CASSPRTSGGRQETQYF

J: TRBJ1-1
V: TRBV19
D: -
size: -
DNA: TGTGCCAGTAGTAAGAGCCAGACCACTGAAGCTTTCTTT
CDR3: CASSKSQTTEAFF

J: TRBJ1-1
V: TRBV5-1
D: -
size: -
DNA: TGCGCCAGCAGCTTGGGACAGCCAACTATGAACACTGAAGCTTTCTTT
CDR3: CASSLGQPTMNTEAFF

J: TRBJ1-1
V: TRBV2
D: -
size: -
DNA: TGTGCCAGCAGAACCGGAGGGACTGAAGCTTTCTTT
CDR3: CASRTGGTEAFF

J: TRBJ2-7
V: TRBV28
D: TRBD1
size: -
DNA: TGTGCCAGCAGTTCCGCCGACGGGACAGGGCGCTACGAGCAGTACTTC
CDR3: CASSSADGTGRYEQYF

J: TRBJ2-3
V: TRBV7-2
D: -
size: -
DNA: TGTGCCAGCAGTTGGGGTGGTCCTAGCACAGATACGCAGTATTTT
CDR3: CASSWGGPSTDTQYF

J: TRBJ2-5
V: TRBV11-2
D: -
size: -
DNA: TGTGCCAGCAGCTTAGTTCGGGGGTACCAAGAGACCCAGTACTTC
CDR3: CASSLVRGYQETQYF

J: TRBJ1-4
V: TRBV2
D: TRBD1
size: -
DNA: TGTGCCAGCACCGCGGGACAGGGGGGTTATGAAAAACTGTTTTTT
CDR3: CASTAGQGGYEKLFF

J: TRBJ1-2
V: TRBV28
D: TRBD1
size: -
DNA: TGTGCCGCCGGGACAGGGGGGATCTATGGCTACACCTTC
CDR3: CAAGTGGIYGYTF

J: TRBJ2-2
V: TRBV4-2
D: TRBD2
size: -
DNA: TGTGCCAGCAGTCCCGAAACCGGGGGGGTCACCGGGGAGCTGTTTTTT
CDR3: CASSPETGGVTGELFF

J: TRBJ2-7
V: TRBV6-5
D: -
size: once
DNA: TGTGCCAGCAGTTACTCCGGTGGGCTTGCTTACGAGCAGTACTTC
CDR3: CASSYSGGLAYEQYF

J: TRBJ2-3
V: TRBV29-1
D: TRBD2
size: few
DNA: TGCAGCGGCGGCGGGGGGGCGAAGGATACGCAGTATTTT
CDR3: CSGGGGAKDTQYF

J: TRBJ2-7
V: TRBV5-8
D: -
size: once
DNA: TGTGCCAGCAGCCCCTACGGGACCCCCTACGAGCAGTACTTC
CDR3: CASSPYGTPYEQYF

J: TRBJ1-3
V: TRBV6-1
D: -
size: few
DNA: TGTGCCAGCAGTGAAGCGATAGGGAAGGACTCTGGAAACACCATATATTTT
CDR3: CASSEAIGKDSGNTIYF

J: TRBJ2-5
V: TRBV5-1
D: TRBD1
size: -
DNA: TGCGCCAGCAGCTTGGACGCCAGGGGGCAAGAGACCCAGTACTTC
CDR3: CASSLDARGQETQYF

J: TRBJ2-5
V: TRBV7-6
D: -
size: -
DNA: TGTGCCAGCAGCTTAAATTTAGGTCTGGAGGGAGGAGAGACCCAGTACTTC
CDR3: CASSLNLGLEGGETQYF

J: TRBJ2-1
V: TRBV7-3
D: TRBD1
size: -
DNA: TGTGCCAGCAGCTTAACCGGACAGGGGACGAGGAATGAGCAGTTCTTC
CDR3: CASSLTGQGTRNEQFF

J: TRBJ2-7
V: TRBV19
D: TRBD1
size: -
DNA: TGTGCCAGTCAGGACAGGCGGTCCTACGAGCAGTACTTC
CDR3: CASQDRRSYEQYF

J: TRBJ2-5
V: TRBV14
D: -
size: -
DNA: TGTGCCAGCAGCCAAGGGGGCAGACAAGAGACCCAGTACTTC
CDR3: CASSQGGRQETQYF

J: TRBJ1-1
V: TRBV11-1
D: TRBD1
size: -
DNA: TGTGCCAGCAGCTTACGACAGGGCTACACTGAAGCTTTCTTT
CDR3: CASSLRQGYTEAFF

J: TRBJ2-7
V: TRBV5-4
D: -
size: -
DNA: TGTGCCAGCAGCTCACCGAGCGGTGGAGTATACGAGCAGTACTTC
CDR3: CASSSPSGGVYEQYF

J: TRBJ2-3
V: TRBV6-5
D: -
size: -
DNA: TGTGCCAGCAGTTACTCGAATCAGGATACGCAGTATTTT
CDR3: CASSYSNQDTQYF

J: TRBJ2-3
V: TRBV5-1
D: TRBD1
size: once
DNA: TGCGCCAGCCGCCACCTCCCGGGACAGGGTGACACAGATACGCAGTATTTT
CDR3: CASRHLPGQGDTDTQYF

J: TRBJ1-6
V: TRBV6-1
D: -
size: once
DNA: TGTGCCAGCGGGGTGGTAAATTCACCCCTCCACTTT
CDR3: CASGVVNSPLHF

J: TRBJ1-6
V: TRBV6-1
D: -
size: -
DNA: TGTGCCAGCAGTGAAAGCGGGGGGTGGATTAATTCACCCCTCCACTTT
CDR3: CASSESGGWINSPLHF

J: TRBJ2-4
V: TRBV2
D: -
size: -
DNA: TGTGCCAGCAGTGAAGAGAGGGCCGGGCCGATTCAGTACTTC
CDR3: CASSEERAGPIQYF

J: TRBJ2-7
V: TRBV6-5
D: TRBD1
size: -
DNA: TGTGCCAGCAGTCCCGGGACAGGCCCACTCCAGTACTTC
CDR3: CASSPGTGPLQYF

J: TRBJ2-3
V: TRBV5-4
D: -
size: -
DNA: TGTGCCAGCAGCCCTGGGAGGTTCGGGAGAGGAAGCACAGATACGCAGTATTTT
CDR3: CASSPGRFGRGSTDTQYF

J: TRBJ2-7
V: TRBV5-6
D: TRBD1
size: -
DNA: TGTGCCAGCAGCTTTTTTCAGGGGGCTCGCGAGCAGTACTTC
CDR3: CASSFFQGAREQYF

J: TRBJ1-2
V: TRBV6-1
D: -
size: -
DNA: TGTGCCAGCAGAACCGACAGCCCGGGGGCGTATGGCTACACCTTC
CDR3: CASRTDSPGAYGYTF

J: TRBJ2-3
V: TRBV5-1
D: TRBD2
size: few
DNA: TGCGCCAGCAGCCCGGGACTAGCGGGAGCTGGAGATACGCAGTATTTT
CDR3: CASSPGLAGAGDTQYF

J: TRBJ1-2
V: TRBV28
D: -
size: -
DNA: TGTGCCAGCAGTTTCAGTACGGCTGGCTACACCTTC
CDR3: CASSFSTAGYTF

J: TRBJ1-1
V: TRBV6-5
D: TRBD1
size: -
DNA: TGTGCCAGCAGTTACAGTGTTCAGGGGGCTTACGAAGCTTTCTTT
CDR3: CASSYSVQGAYEAFF

J: TRBJ1-4
V: TRBV9
D: -
size: -
DNA: TGTGCCAGCAGCGTGTCGACAGTTGGTAATGAAAAACTGTTTTTT
CDR3: CASSVSTVGNEKLFF

J: TRBJ2-7
V: TRBV2
D: TRBD1
size: -
DNA: TGTGCCAGCAGTTACAGGGGACACGAGCAGTACTTC
CDR3: CASSYRGHEQYF

J: TRBJ2-7
V: TRBV2
D: TRBD1
size: -
DNA: TGTGCCATCTCTCCGGACAGGGGCCACGAGCAGTACTTC
CDR3: CAISPDRGHEQYF

J: TRBJ2-3
V: TRBV6-6
D: TRBD1
size: -
DNA: TGTGCCAGCAGTTCCACAGGGGCTGCTATAGGGGATACGCAGTATTTT
CDR3: CASSSTGAAIGDTQYF

J: TRBJ1-6
V: TRBV9
D: -
size: -
DNA: TGTGCCAGCAGCGTAGCTCAGAATTCACCCCTCCACTTT
CDR3: CASSVAQNSPLHF

J: TRBJ2-7
V: TRBV5-1
D: -
size: once
DNA: TGCGCCAGCAGCTTTGAGGGGACGAGGTACGAGCAGTACTTC
CDR3: CASSFEGTRYEQYF

J: TRBJ1-2
V: TRBV5-4
D: -
size: -
DNA: TGTGCCAGCAGCACCTGGGACACTCGAACGTATGGCTACACCTTC
CDR3: CASSTWDTRTYGYTF

J: TRBJ2-5
V: TRBV7-7
D: -
size: -
DNA: TGTGCCAGCAGCCCCAGTTTGCAAGAGACCCAGTACTTC
CDR3: CASSPSLQETQYF

J: TRBJ1-4
V: TRBV5-1
D: TRBD1
size: -
DNA: TGCGCCAGCAGCTGGGGACAGGCCGGGGAAAAACTGTTTTTT
CDR3: CASSWGQAGEKLFF

J: TRBJ1-3
V: TRBV5-1
D: -
size: -
DNA: TGCGCCAGCAGCTTGGGACCATCTAGTGCCGGAAACACCATATATTTT
CDR3: CASSLGPSSAGNTIYF

J: TRBJ2-3
V: TRBV7-9
D: TRBD2
size: -
DNA: TGTGCCAGCAGCTTAGCTAGCGGGGTCACAGATACGCAGTATTTT
CDR3: CASSLASGVTDTQYF

J: TRBJ1-1
V: TRBV29-1
D: -
size: -
DNA: TGCAGCGCCCCAGGGCTCAGGGGTTGGGAAGCTTTCTTT
CDR3: CSAPGLRGWEAFF

J: TRBJ1-1
V: TRBV29-1
D: -
size: -
DNA: TGCAGCGTCCTGAACACTGAAGCTTTCTTT
CDR3: CSVLNTEAFF

J: TRBJ2-7
V: TRBV27
D: TRBD2
size: -
DNA: TGTGCCAGCATGATGATGGGGTTGCGGGGGGCCTACGAGCAGTACTTC
CDR3: CASMMMGLRGAYEQYF

J: TRBJ2-2
V: TRBV5-1
D: -
size: -
DNA: TGCGCCAGCAGCTTAGGGGGAAATCCCGGGGAGCTGTTTTTT
CDR3: CASSLGGNPGELFF

J: TRBJ1-1
V: TRBV30
D: -
size: few
DNA: TGTGCCTGGAGTGTATCATATATGAACACTGAAGCTTTCTTT
CDR3: CAWSVSYMNTEAFF

J: TRBJ1-2
V: TRBV5-1
D: -
size: -
DNA: TGCGCCAGCAGCCCAAATAACAGGGATGGCTACACCTTC
CDR3: CASSPNNRDGYTF

J: TRBJ2-7
V: TRBV7-7
D: TRBD2
size: -
DNA: TGTGCTAGCAGCTTAGCTAGCGGGGAGACCTACGAGCAGTACTTC
CDR3: CASSLASGETYEQYF

J: TRBJ1-5
V: TRBV28
D: -
size: -
DNA: TGTGCCAGCAGTTTATGGGGCGGGGTTGGTCAGCCCCAGCATTTT
CDR3: CASSLWGGVGQPQHF